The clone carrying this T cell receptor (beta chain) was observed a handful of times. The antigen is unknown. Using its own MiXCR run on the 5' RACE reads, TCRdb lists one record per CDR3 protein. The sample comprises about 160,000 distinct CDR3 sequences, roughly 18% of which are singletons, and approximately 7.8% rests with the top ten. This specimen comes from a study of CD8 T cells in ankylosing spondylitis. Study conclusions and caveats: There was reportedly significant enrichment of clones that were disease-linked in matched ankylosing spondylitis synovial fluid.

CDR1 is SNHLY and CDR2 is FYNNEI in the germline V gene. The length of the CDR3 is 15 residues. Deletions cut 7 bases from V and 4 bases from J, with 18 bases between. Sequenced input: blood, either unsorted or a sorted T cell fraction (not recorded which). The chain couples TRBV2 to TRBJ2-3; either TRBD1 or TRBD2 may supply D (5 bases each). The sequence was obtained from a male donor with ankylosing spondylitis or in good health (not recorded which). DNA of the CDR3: TGTGCCAGCACGGCGGACAACGGGATGCCAGATACGCAGTATTTT. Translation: CASTADNGMPDTQYF.